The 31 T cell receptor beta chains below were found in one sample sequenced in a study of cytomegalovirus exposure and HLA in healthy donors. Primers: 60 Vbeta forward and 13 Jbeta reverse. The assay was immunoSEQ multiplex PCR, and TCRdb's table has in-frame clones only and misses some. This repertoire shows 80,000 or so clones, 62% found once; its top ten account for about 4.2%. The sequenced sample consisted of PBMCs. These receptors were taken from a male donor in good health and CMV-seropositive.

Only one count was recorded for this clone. The CDR3 nucleotides read TGCGCCAGCAGCTCAGGGGATCGAGAGACCCAGTACTTC. The encoded protein is CASSSGDRETQYF. V usage is TRBV5-1 and J usage is TRBJ2-5, with D perhaps TRBD1 (6 bases). CDR1 is SGHRS and CDR2 is YFSETQ in the germline V gene. Trimming left V 3 bases short and J 4 bases short, with 10 bases between. This CDR3 is built from 13 residues.

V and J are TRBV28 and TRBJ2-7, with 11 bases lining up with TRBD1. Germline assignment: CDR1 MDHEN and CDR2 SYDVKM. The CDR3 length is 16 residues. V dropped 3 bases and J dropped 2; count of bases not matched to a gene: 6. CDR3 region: CASSFPGTGGPYEQYF. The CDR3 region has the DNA TGTGCCAGCAGTTTCCCCGGGACAGGGGGTCCCTACGAGCAGTACTTC.

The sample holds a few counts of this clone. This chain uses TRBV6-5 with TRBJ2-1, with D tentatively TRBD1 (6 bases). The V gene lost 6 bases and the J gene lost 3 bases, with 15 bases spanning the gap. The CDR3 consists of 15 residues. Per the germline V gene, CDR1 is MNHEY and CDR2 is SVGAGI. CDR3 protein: CASSSTPGDYNEQFF. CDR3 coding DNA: TGTGCCAGCAGCTCAACTCCAGGGGACTACAATGAGCAGTTCTTC.

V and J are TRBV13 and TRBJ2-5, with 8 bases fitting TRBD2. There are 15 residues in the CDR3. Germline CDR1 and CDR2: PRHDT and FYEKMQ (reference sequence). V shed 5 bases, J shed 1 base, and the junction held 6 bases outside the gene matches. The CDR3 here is CASSGGLAGQETQYF. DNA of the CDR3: TGTGCCAGCAGCGGGGGCCTAGCGGGCCAAGAGACCCAGTACTTC.

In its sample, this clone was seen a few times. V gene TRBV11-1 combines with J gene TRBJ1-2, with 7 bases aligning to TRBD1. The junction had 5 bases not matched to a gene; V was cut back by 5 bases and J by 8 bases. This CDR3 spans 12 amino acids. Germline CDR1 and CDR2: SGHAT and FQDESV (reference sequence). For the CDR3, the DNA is TGTGCCAGCAGCCCCGGGACAGAAGGCTACACCTTC. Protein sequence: CASSPGTEGYTF.

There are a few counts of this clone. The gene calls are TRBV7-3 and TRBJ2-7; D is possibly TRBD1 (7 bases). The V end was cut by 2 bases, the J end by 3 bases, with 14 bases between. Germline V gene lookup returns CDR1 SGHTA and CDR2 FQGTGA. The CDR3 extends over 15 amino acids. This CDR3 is CASSLRGGGDYEQYF. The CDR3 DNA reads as TGTGCCAGCAGCTTACGAGGAGGGGGCGACTACGAGCAGTACTTC.

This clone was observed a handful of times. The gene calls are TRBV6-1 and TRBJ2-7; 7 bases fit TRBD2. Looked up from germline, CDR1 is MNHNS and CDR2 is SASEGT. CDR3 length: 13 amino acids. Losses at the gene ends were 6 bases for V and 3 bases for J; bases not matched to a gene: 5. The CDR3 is CASRGASGYEQYF. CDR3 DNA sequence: TGTGCCAGCAGAGGGGCTAGCGGCTACGAGCAGTACTTC.

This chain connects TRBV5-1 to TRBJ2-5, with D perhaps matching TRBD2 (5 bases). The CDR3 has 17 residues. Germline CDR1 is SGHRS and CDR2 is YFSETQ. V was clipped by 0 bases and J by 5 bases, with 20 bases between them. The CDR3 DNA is TGCGCCAGCAGCTTGGCCCAATCCAGCGGAGGCCTGGAGACCCAGTACTTC. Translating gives CASSLAQSSGGLETQYF.

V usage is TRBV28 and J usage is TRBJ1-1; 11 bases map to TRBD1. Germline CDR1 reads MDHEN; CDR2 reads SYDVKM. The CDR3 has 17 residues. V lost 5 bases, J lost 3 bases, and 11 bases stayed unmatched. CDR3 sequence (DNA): TGTGCCAGCAGTCGCCCCGGGACAGGGGGGGTCGACACTGAAGCTTTCTTT. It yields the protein CASSRPGTGGVDTEAFF.

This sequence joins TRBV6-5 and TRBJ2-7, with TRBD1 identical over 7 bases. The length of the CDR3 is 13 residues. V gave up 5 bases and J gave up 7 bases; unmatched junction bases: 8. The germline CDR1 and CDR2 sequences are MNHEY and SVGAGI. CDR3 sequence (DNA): TGTGCCAGCAGTGCCTTCAGGGGGTATGAGCAGTACTTC. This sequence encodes CASSAFRGYEQYF.

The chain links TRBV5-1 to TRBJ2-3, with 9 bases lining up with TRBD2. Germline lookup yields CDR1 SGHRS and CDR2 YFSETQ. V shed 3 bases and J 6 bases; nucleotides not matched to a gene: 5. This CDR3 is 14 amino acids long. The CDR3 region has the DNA TGCGCCAGCAGCTGGGGTAGCGGGGGTGATACGCAGTATTTT. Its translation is CASSWGSGGDTQYF. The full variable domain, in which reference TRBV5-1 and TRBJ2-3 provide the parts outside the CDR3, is KAGVTQTPRYLIKTRGQQVTLSCSPISGHRSVSWYQQTPGQGLQFLFEYFSETQRNKGNFPGRFSGRQFSNSRSEMNVSTLELGDSALYLCASSWGSGGDTQYFGPGTRLTVL.

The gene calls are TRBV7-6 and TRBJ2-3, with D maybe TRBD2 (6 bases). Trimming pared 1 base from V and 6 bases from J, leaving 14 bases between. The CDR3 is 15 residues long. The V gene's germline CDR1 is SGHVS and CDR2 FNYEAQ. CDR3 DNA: TGTGCCAGCAGCTTAGAACTAGCTCCCGCGGATACGCAGTATTTT. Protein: CASSLELAPADTQYF.

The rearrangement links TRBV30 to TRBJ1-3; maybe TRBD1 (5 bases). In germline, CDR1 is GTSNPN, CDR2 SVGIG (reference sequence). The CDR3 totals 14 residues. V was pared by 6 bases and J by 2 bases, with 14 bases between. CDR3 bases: TGTGCCTGCCGGGGAGGGGTGGCTGGAAACACCATATATTTT. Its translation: CACRGGVAGNTIYF. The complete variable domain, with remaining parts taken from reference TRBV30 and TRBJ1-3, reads SQTIHQWPATLVQPVGSPLSLECTVEGTSNPNLYWYRQAAGRGLQLLFYSVGIGQISSEVPQNLSASRPQDRQFILSSKKLLLSDSGFYLCACRGGVAGNTIYFGEGSWLTVV.

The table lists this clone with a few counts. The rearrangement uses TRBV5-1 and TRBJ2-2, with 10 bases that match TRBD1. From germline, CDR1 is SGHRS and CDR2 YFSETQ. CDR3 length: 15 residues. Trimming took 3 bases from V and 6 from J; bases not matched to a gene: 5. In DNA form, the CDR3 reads TGCGCCAGCAGCTCCGGGACAGGGGCGGCCGGGGAGCTGTTTTTT. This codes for CASSSGTGAAGELFF.

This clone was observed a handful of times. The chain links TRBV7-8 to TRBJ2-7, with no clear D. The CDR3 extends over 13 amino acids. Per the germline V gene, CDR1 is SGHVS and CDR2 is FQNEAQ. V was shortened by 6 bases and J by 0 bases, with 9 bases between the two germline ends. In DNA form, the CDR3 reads TGTGCCAGCAGGAATCGGTTCTCCTACGAGCAGTACTTC. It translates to CASRNRFSYEQYF.

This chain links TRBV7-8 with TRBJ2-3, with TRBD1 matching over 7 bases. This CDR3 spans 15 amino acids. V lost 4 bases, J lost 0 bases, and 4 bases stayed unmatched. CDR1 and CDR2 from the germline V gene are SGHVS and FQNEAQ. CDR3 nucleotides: TGTGCCAGCAGCTCGCCGGGACAGAGCACAGATACGCAGTATTTT. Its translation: CASSSPGQSTDTQYF.

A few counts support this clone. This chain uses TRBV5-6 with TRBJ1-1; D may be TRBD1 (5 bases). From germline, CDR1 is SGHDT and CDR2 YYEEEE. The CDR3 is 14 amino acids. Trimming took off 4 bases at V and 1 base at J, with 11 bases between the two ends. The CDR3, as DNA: TGTGCCAGCAGCGGTGTGGGGGGGAACACTGAAGCTTTCTTT. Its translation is CASSGVGGNTEAFF.

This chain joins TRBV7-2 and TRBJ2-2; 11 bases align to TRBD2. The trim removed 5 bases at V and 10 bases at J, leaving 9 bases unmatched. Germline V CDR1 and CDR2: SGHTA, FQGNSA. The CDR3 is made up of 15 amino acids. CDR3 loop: CASSIALAGVAELFF. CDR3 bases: TGTGCCAGCAGCATCGCACTAGCGGGAGTAGCGGAGCTGTTTTTT.

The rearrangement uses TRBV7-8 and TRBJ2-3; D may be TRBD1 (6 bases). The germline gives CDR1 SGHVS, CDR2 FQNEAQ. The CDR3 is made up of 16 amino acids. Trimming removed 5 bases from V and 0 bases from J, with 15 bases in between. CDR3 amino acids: CASSPRDTISTDTQYF. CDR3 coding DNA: TGTGCCAGCAGCCCCCGGGACACCATTAGCACAGATACGCAGTATTTT.

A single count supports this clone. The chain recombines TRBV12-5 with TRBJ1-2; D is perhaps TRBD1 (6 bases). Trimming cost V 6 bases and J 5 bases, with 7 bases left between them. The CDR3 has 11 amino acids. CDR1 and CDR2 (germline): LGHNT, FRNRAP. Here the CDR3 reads CASGTGYGYTF. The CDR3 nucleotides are TGTGCTAGTGGAACAGGGTATGGCTACACCTTC.

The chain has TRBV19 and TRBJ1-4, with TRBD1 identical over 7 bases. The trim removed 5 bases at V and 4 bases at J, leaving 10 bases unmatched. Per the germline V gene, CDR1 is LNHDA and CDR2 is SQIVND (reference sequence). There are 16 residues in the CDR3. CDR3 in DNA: TGTGCCAGTAGTCCAGAGGACAGGCCGAGTAATGAAAAACTGTTTTTT. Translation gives CASSPEDRPSNEKLFF. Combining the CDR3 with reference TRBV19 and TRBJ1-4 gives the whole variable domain DGGITQSPKYLFRKEGQNVTLSCEQNLNHDAMYWYRQDPGQGLRLIYYSQIVNDFQKGDIAEGYSVSREKKESFPLTVTSAQKNPTAFYLCASSPEDRPSNEKLFFGSGTQLSVL.

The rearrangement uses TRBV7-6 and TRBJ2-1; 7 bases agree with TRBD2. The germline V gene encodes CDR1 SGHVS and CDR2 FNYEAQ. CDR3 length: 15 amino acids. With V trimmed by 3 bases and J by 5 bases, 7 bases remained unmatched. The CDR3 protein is CASSLNKGLNNEQFF. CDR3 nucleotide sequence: TGTGCCAGCAGCTTGAACAAGGGACTAAACAATGAGCAGTTCTTC.

DNA of the CDR3: TGTGCCAGCAGTCCTAGCGGGGGGGGGACCTACAATGAGCAGTTCTTC. This translates into CASSPSGGGTYNEQFF. V and J are TRBV6-4 and TRBJ2-1, with 12 bases identical to TRBD2. Germline CDR1 MRHNA, CDR2 SNTAGT. With 5 bases clipped from V and 2 bases from J, the junction kept 4 bases outside the gene matches. This CDR3 contains 16 residues.

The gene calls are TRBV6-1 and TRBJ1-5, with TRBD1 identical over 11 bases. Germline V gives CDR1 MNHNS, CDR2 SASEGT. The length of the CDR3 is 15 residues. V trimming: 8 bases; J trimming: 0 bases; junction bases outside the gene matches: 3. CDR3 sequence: CASRDRGISNQPQHF. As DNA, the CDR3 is TGTGCCAGCCGGGACAGGGGGATTAGCAATCAGCCCCAGCATTTT.

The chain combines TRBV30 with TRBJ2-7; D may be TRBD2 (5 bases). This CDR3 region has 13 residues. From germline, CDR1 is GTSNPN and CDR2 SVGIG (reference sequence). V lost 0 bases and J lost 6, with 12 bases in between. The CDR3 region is CAWSVTPRAEQYF. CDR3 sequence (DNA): TGTGCCTGGAGTGTAACCCCGAGGGCCGAGCAGTACTTC.

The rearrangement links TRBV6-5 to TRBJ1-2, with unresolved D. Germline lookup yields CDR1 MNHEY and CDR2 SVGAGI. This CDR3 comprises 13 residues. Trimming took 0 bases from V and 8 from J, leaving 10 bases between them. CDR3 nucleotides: TGTGCCAGCAGTTACTCCGGGGAGGGAGGCTACACCTTC. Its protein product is CASSYSGEGGYTF.

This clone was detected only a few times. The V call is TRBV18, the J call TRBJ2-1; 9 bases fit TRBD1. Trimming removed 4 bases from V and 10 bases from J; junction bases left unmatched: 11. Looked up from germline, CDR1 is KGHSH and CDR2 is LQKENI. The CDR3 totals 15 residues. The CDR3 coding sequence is TGTGCCAGCTCACGAGCCACAGGGGGCTCAAGGGAGCAGTTCTTC. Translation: CASSRATGGSREQFF.

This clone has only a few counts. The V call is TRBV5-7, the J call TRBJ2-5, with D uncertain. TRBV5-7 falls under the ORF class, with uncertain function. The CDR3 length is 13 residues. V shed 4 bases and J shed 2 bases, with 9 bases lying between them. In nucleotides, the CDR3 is TGTGCCAGCAGCCCTGGTACACAAGAGACCCAGTACTTC. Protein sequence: CASSPGTQETQYF.

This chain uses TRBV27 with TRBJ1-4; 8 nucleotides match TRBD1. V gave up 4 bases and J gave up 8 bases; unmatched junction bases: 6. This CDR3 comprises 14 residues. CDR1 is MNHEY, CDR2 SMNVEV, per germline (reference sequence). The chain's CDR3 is CASSSRTGQEKLFF. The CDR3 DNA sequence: TGTGCCAGCAGTTCACGGACAGGGCAAGAAAAACTGTTTTTT.

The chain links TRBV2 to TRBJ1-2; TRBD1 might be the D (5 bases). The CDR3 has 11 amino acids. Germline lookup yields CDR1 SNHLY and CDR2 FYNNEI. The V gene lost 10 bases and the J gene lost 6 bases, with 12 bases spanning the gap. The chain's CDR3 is CATGGGNGYTF. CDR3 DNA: TGTGCCACCGGCGGGGGGAATGGCTACACCTTC.

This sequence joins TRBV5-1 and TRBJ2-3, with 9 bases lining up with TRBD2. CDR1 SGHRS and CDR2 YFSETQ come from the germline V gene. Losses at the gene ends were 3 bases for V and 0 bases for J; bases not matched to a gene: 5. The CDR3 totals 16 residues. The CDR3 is CASSSPSGASTDTQYF. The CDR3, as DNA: TGCGCCAGCAGCTCTCCTAGCGGGGCTAGCACAGATACGCAGTATTTT.